The present entry profiles one T cell receptor beta chain with its context. Its antigen is not identified. This CDR3 has 16 residues. The germline V gene has CDR1 MNHEY and CDR2 SVGEGT. Trimming removed 5 bases from V and 0 bases from J; junction bases left unmatched: 6. The data belong to a study of T cell responses to AZD1222 COVID-19 vaccine. General study points: Seropositive status at baseline applied to only six AZD1222 recipients. The repertoires were collected only after the peak T cell response. The study found Spike-specific TCR breadth and depth rose after two AZD1222 doses.

Only in-frame clones appear in the TCRdb table, and some are missing; sequencing was by immunoSEQ multiplex PCR. The data show over 90,000 clones, with more than 85% seen just once and 5% held by the top ten. The sequenced sample was peripheral blood, obtained on day 0 of AZD1222 vaccination. This sequence originates from an adult in good health. The chain has TRBV6-2 or TRBV6-3 and TRBJ2-1, with TRBD2 identical over 8 bases. The CDR3 bases are TGTGCCAGCAGTACCCCACTAGCGGTCTCCTACAATGAGCAGTTCTTC. This gives the protein CASSTPLAVSYNEQFF.